Described below is a single T cell receptor beta chain sequence and its context. The target antigen is unknown. This sample is part of a study of T-cell memory formation after mild COVID-19. Overall study context: The study found TCR clusters largely donor specific.

The CDR3 sequence is 14 residues long. V lost 1 base to trimming and J lost 8 bases, with 9 bases between them. In germline, CDR1 is MNHNS, CDR2 SASEGT. General study results and limits: That cross-reactive memory joined was suggested by some responding clones appearing in pre-infection memory.

TCRdb called the 5' RACE reads again in MiXCR, with one record for every CDR3 protein. The data show some 450,000 distinct CDR3 sequences, with over 15% seen just once and approximately 21% held by the top ten. The sample consisted of PBMCs or a T cell subset sorted from them (not recorded which). The clonotype originates from a man aged 18 to 30 who had mild COVID-19 (a few samples of this study predate the infection). Cell type and time point are not known. The chain joins TRBV6-1 to TRBJ1-6, with D unclear. Here the CDR3 reads CASSEVAGYSPLHF. DNA for the CDR3: TGTGCCAGCAGTGAAGTCGCTGGGTATTCACCCCTCCACTTT.